This TCR beta chain was sequenced during a study of blood T cells in healthy people across ages. Across the whole study: Researchers report that template switching captured about one barcoded beta molecule per two T cells.

As regards this clonotype: Its cognate antigen is unknown.

Each donor gave around 9.3 milliliters of peripheral blood. The study, taken as a whole, reports: TCR beta diversity was tightly associated with the proportion of naive T cells. Reliance upon unsorted PBMCs precluded definitive naive versus antigen-experienced comparison.

Sample-barcoded 5' priming and a J-beta primer mix drove a second PCR of roughly 6 to 12 cycles. TCRdb reprocessed the 5' RACE reads via MiXCR and lists one record per CDR3 protein. The data show approximately 1.5 million distinct CDR3 sequences, less than 45% seen once. The V end was cut by 9 bases, the J end by 2 bases, with 17 bases between. The CDR3 runs to 14 residues. V and J are TRBV12-3 or TRBV12-4 and TRBJ2-7; D is ambiguous. Sequenced material: blood. The TCR comes from a woman under 30 in good health. The CDR3 nucleotides are TGTGCCAGTGGGTGGTCCGCCAGCACCTACGAGCAGTACTTC. It specifies CASGWSASTYEQYF.